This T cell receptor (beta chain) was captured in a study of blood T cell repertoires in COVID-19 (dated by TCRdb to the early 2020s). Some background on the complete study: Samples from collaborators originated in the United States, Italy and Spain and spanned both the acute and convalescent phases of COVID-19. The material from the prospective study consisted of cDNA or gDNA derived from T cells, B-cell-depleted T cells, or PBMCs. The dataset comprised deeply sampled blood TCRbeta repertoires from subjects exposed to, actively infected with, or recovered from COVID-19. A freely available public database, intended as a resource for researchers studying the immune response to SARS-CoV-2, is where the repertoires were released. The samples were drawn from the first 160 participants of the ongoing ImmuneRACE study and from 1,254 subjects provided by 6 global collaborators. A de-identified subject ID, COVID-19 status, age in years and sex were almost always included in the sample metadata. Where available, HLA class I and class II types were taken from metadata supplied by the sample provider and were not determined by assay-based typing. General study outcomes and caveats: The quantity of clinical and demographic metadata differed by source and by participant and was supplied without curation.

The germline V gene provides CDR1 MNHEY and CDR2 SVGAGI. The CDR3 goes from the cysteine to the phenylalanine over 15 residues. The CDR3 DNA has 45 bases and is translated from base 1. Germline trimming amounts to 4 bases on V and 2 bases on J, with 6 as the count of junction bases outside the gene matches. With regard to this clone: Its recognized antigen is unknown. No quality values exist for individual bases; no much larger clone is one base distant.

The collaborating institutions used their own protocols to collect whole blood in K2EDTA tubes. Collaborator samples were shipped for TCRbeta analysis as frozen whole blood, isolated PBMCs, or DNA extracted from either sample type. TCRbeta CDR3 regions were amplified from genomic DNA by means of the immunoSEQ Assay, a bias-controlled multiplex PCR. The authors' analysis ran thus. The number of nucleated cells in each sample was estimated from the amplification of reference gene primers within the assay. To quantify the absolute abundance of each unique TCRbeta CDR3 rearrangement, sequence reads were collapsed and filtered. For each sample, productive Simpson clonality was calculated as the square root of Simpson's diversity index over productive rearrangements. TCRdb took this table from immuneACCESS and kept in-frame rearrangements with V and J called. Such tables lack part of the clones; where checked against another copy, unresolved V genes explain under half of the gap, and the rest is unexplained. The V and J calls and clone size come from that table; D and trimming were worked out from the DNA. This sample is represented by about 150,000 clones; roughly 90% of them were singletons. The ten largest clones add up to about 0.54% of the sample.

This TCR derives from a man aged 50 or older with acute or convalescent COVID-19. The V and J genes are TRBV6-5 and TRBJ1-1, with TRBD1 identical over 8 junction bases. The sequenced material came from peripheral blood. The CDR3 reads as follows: CASSSTGQDNTEAFF. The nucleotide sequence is TGTGCCAGCAGTTCGACGGGACAGGATAACACTGAAGCTTTCTTT.